This TCR beta chain was sequenced during a study of blood T cell repertoires in COVID-19. The assay was immunoSEQ multiplex PCR, and TCRdb's table has in-frame clones only and misses some. The sample holds some 69,000 clones, about nine tenths seen once. V was cut by 3 bases and J by 1 base, with 9 bases left in between. The CDR3 loop spans 15 amino acids. Germline CDR1 SNHLY, CDR2 FYNNEI. Specimen: peripheral blood. This TCR was recovered from a man over 45 with COVID-19, enrolled during active disease. The chain is built from TRBV2 and TRBJ2-2, with D possibly TRBD1 on 5 matching bases. The CDR3 sequence is CASSDPGWNTGELFF. CDR3 nucleotide sequence: TGTGCCAGCAGTGATCCAGGGTGGAACACCGGGGAGCTGTTTTTT.